This TCR beta chain was sequenced during a study of blood T cell repertoires in COVID-19. In the original processing: Estimation of nucleated cell counts relied on the amplification of reference gene primers. Sequenced by immunoSEQ multiplex PCR; TCRdb stores in-frame clones only, minus some. V, J and clone size reflect that table, while D and trimming were determined from the DNA. Of 130,000 to 150,000 clones listed, roughly 84% are singletons. The clonotype comes from a human donor with acute or convalescent COVID-19. The donor label of this sample is uncertain. Sequenced input: peripheral blood.

CDR3 DNA sequence: TGTGCCAGCAGCACCACTAGCGCAGATACGCAGTATTTT. Protein product: CASSTTSADTQYF. The genes are TRBV5-4 and TRBJ2-3, with 7 bases matching TRBD2. J was trimmed by 4 bases and V by 4 bases; bases with no gene match: 3. The CDR3 totals 13 residues. The germline gives CDR1 SGHNT, CDR2 YYREEE (reference sequence).